This T cell receptor beta chain emerged from a study of somatic mutations in cytotoxic T cells in rheumatoid arthritis. Study-wide context: Patient blood (around 30 ml EDTA) was collected right after diagnosis, preceding any treatment. The flow sorting of some V beta antibody-stained T-cell populations reached nearly 100% purity, and the sorted populations included V beta1+ cells sequenced for TCRB.

Per germline, CDR1 LNHNV and CDR2 YYDKDF (reference sequence). V lost 3 bases and J lost 4; bases outside the gene matches: 15. The CDR3 consists of 19 residues. Clones were read by immunoSEQ multiplex PCR, and TCRdb kept only the in-frame ones, dropping some. The sample holds about 3,800 clones; around 74% are singletons and the top ten take 20% to 25%. This clonotype was sampled from an adult with rheumatoid arthritis. Sequencing was done on a sample of CD8+ T cells sorted from blood. J is TRBJ1-2 and V is TRBV15; 12 nucleotides agree with TRBD1. CDR3 residues: CATSRAAGTGGPRVYGYTF. CDR3 in DNA: TGTGCCACCAGCAGGGCCGCTGGGACAGGGGGCCCCCGGGTCTATGGCTACACCTTC.